This T cell receptor (beta chain) was documented in a study of cytotoxic CD8 clonotypes in ibrutinib-treated CLL. At the level of the study: The study recorded mean values of around 250,000 productive templates and tens of thousands of productive rearrangements per sample. Study-wide points: Clonality correlated strongly with circulating CD8+ T cells and exceeded age-matched healthy donors at baseline. Upon ibrutinib response clonality rose, and upon progression it fell back toward baseline.

Sequencing was performed with immunoSEQ multiplex PCR; in TCRdb, only in-frame clones are kept and a portion is missing. Of about 140,000 clones in the sample, approximately 90% were seen once. The CDR3 has 15 residues. The V gene's germline CDR1 is MNHNS and CDR2 SASEGT. V shed 5 bases and J 6 bases; nucleotides not matched to a gene: 11. About this clone itself: What it binds is unknown.

This receptor was identified in a human donor with chronic lymphocytic leukemia. The specimen comprised PBMCs, sampled after 12 months of ibrutinib treatment. The J gene is TRBJ1-2, the V gene TRBV6-1, with 8 bases that match TRBD1. In nucleotides, the CDR3 is TGTGCCAGCAGTCCACGGACAGGGAGGGTAGATGGCTACACCTTC. It codes for CASSPRTGRVDGYTF.